One and the same sample provided the 15 T cell receptor beta chains below, sequenced in a study of cytomegalovirus exposure and HLA in healthy donors (dated by TCRdb to the late 2010s). Library generation was performed with the immunoSEQ multiplex PCR assay. For the multiplex PCR, a mixture combining 60 forward primers for TCR Vbeta segments and 13 reverse primers for TCR Jbeta segments was used. TCRdb took over this immuneACCESS table, retaining in-frame rearrangements with V and J assigned. Such tables are incomplete; in checked studies, under half of the missing clones stem from an unresolved V gene, and the remainder is unexplained. This sample gives 130,000 to 150,000 clones in total; about four fifths of them show up just once. Together, the top ten hold around 4.5% of the sample. Material: PBMCs. These receptor sequences come from a middle-aged man in good health and CMV-seropositive.

As concerns this clone: The conserved phenylalanine or tryptophan normally closing the CDR3 is absent here, so this likely arose from a read error. The CDR3 spells CASSHTGTGWLGYTL. CDR3 DNA sequence: TGCGCCAGCAGCCATACCGGGACAGGTTGGCTTGGCTACACCCTC. The chain employs TRBV4-3 and TRBJ1-2; the match to TRBD1 covers 8 bases. Per the germline V gene, CDR1 is LGHNA and CDR2 is YSLEER. The trim removed 3 bases at V and 7 bases at J, leaving 10 bases unmatched. The CDR3 is 15 residues long.

This sequence joins TRBV19 and TRBJ2-7; 7 bases fit TRBD2. The CDR3 extends over 16 amino acids. Germline CDR1 is LNHDA and CDR2 is SQIVND (reference sequence). The trim removed 5 bases at V and 3 bases at J, leaving 13 bases unmatched. The chain's CDR3 is CASSRQGLNRGYEQYF. DNA for the CDR3: TGTGCCAGTAGTCGGCAGGGACTAAACCGGGGCTACGAGCAGTACTTC. Using reference TRBV19 and TRBJ2-7 for the parts outside the CDR3, the full variable domain is DGGITQSPKYLFRKEGQNVTLSCEQNLNHDAMYWYRQDPGQGLRLIYYSQIVNDFQKGDIAEGYSVSREKKESFPLTVTSAQKNPTAFYLCASSRQGLNRGYEQYFGPGTRLTVT.

The chain links TRBV18 to TRBJ1-6; D might be TRBD1 (6 bases). The V gene's germline CDR1 is KGHSH and CDR2 LQKENI. Trimming cost V 7 bases and J 4 bases, with 14 bases left between them. This CDR3 has 15 amino acids. The CDR3 DNA sequence: TGTGCCAGCTTACTCACGGACAGATATAATTCACCCCTCCACTTT. This codes for CASLLTDRYNSPLHF.

This chain links TRBV14 with TRBJ1-2; D uncertain. Trimming removed 5 bases from V and 3 bases from J, with 13 bases in between. CDR1 is SGHDN and CDR2 is FVKESK in the germline V gene. The CDR3 sequence is 14 residues long. The CDR3 nucleotides read TGTGCCAGCAGCTATTATAGCACCGACTATGGCTACACCTTC. Translating gives CASSYYSTDYGYTF.

This clone showed up just once. The CDR3 DNA reads as TGTGCCAGCAGCCTCGGGACTATAGGGGAAAAACTGTTTTTT. It specifies CASSLGTIGEKLFF. V is TRBV7-9 and J is TRBJ1-4; D might be TRBD1 (5 bases). The CDR3 runs 14 residues. The germline V gene has CDR1 SEHNR and CDR2 FQNEAQ (reference sequence). The V gene lost 5 bases and the J gene lost 8 bases, with 15 bases spanning the gap.

The rearrangement joins TRBV2 to TRBJ2-7; 10 bases agree with TRBD2. J gave up 5 bases and V 5 bases, and 3 bases lay outside the gene matches. CDR1 and CDR2 (germline): SNHLY, FYNNEI. The CDR3 has 13 amino acids. CDR3 sequence: CASSIAGGNEQYF. In nucleotides, the CDR3 is TGTGCCAGCAGTATAGCGGGGGGAAACGAGCAGTACTTC.

The rearrangement links TRBV5-1 to TRBJ1-5; 8 bases fit TRBD1. Germline V gene sequence: CDR1 SGHRS, CDR2 YFSETQ. Trimming at V came to 9 bases and at J to 2 bases, leaving 7 bases not matched to a gene. The CDR3 length is 14 residues. Here the CDR3 reads CAIDRGEGNQPQHF. DNA for the CDR3: TGCGCCATAGACAGGGGAGAGGGCAATCAGCCCCAGCATTTT.

This clone appeared a few times. The chain links TRBV9 to TRBJ1-1, with TRBD1 matching over 8 bases. Germline V gene lookup returns CDR1 SGDLS and CDR2 YYNGEE. V lost 3 bases, J lost 1 base, and 8 bases stayed unmatched. The CDR3 has 16 residues. This CDR3 reads CASSEDRAQPNTEAFF. The CDR3 DNA is TGTGCCAGCAGCGAGGACAGGGCCCAGCCGAACACTGAAGCTTTCTTT.

The V gene is TRBV5-4, the J gene TRBJ2-7; 11 nucleotides agree with TRBD2. V lost 2 bases and J lost 0; bases outside the gene matches: 4. The germline gives CDR1 SGHNT, CDR2 YYREEE (reference sequence). The CDR3 sequence is 16 residues long. CDR3 coding DNA: TGTGCCAGCAGCTTAAAGACTAGCGGGATCTCCTACGAGCAGTACTTC. Translating gives CASSLKTSGISYEQYF.

The chain has TRBV11-2 and TRBJ2-6; 8 bases align to TRBD1. V was pared by 5 bases and J by 4 bases, with 7 bases of the junction left unmatched. This CDR3 has 16 residues. Germline loops: CDR1 SGHAT, CDR2 FQNNGV. This CDR3 is CASSLQGARGANVLTF. CDR3 nucleotide sequence: TGTGCCAGCAGCCTGCAGGGGGCGCGAGGGGCCAACGTCCTGACTTTC.

On this clone itself: With a far larger clone one base away, a read error is the likely cause. The V call is TRBV10-3, the J call TRBJ2-7; 7 bases are shared with TRBD2. Germline V CDR1 and CDR2: ENHRY, SYGVKD. The V gene end was trimmed by 6 bases and the J gene end by 2 bases; junction bases not matched to a gene: 4. The CDR3 has 13 residues. The CDR3 bases are TGTGCCATCAGGGGCGGGAGCACCTACGAGCAGTACTTC. This gives the protein CAIRGGSTYEQYF.

The chain carries TRBV5-1 and TRBJ2-7, with 8 bases fitting TRBD2. Trimming cost V 0 bases and J 7 bases; bases outside gene matches: 9. CDR3 size: 15 residues. Looked up from germline, CDR1 is SGHRS and CDR2 is YFSETQ. This CDR3 reads CASSLEAAGDGEQYF. In DNA, the CDR3 is TGCGCCAGCAGCTTGGAGGCAGCGGGAGATGGGGAGCAGTACTTC.

The V call is TRBV27, the J call TRBJ2-3; the match to TRBD2 covers 9 bases. Germline trimming cut 5 bases from V and 5 bases from J; bases unmatched to any gene: 8. Looked up from germline, CDR1 is MNHEY and CDR2 is SMNVEV (reference sequence). The CDR3 has 15 residues. Written as DNA, the CDR3 is TGTGCCAGCAGTAAAATAGCGGGGGTGGGAGATACGCAGTATTTT. It yields the protein CASSKIAGVGDTQYF.

CDR3: CASSLGGQGYYEQYF. CDR3 DNA: TGTGCCAGCAGCTTAGGGGGACAGGGGTACTACGAGCAGTACTTC. This chain links TRBV11-3 with TRBJ2-7; 10 nucleotides line up with TRBD1. V trimming: 1 base; J trimming: 3 bases; junction bases outside the gene matches: 3. The CDR3 is 15 amino acids. Germline V CDR1 and CDR2: SGHNT, YENEEA.

The chain recombines TRBV27 with TRBJ1-2; D possibly corresponds to TRBD1 (5 bases). With 4 bases removed from V and 2 bases from J, the gap between germline ends came to 11 bases. This CDR3 contains 14 residues. Germline-derived CDR1 and CDR2 are MNHEY and SMNVEV (reference sequence). The CDR3 nucleotides read TGTGCCAGCAGTTCTATGACAGCGAACTATGGCTACACCTTC. Its translation is CASSSMTANYGYTF.